Sequencing of this T cell receptor beta chain was carried out in a study of shared clonotypes between healthy human individuals. Sequencing used immunoSEQ multiplex PCR; TCRdb keeps in-frame clones, though not all of them. The sample has approximately 500,000 clones, about three quarters seen once. The CDR3 runs to 16 residues. CDR1 is MGHDK, CDR2 SYGVNS, per germline. V was trimmed by 4 bases and J by 0 bases, leaving 12 bases between them. The material sequenced was PBMCs. V usage is TRBV25-1 and J usage is TRBJ2-2; TRBD1 might be the D (6 bases). The receptor's source is a middle-aged woman in good health. Some clones in this sample may be carry-over from other donors' samples. The CDR3 loop is CASSGTASANTGELFF. CDR3 sequence (DNA): TGTGCCAGCAGTGGGACAGCAAGCGCGAACACCGGGGAGCTGTTTTTT.